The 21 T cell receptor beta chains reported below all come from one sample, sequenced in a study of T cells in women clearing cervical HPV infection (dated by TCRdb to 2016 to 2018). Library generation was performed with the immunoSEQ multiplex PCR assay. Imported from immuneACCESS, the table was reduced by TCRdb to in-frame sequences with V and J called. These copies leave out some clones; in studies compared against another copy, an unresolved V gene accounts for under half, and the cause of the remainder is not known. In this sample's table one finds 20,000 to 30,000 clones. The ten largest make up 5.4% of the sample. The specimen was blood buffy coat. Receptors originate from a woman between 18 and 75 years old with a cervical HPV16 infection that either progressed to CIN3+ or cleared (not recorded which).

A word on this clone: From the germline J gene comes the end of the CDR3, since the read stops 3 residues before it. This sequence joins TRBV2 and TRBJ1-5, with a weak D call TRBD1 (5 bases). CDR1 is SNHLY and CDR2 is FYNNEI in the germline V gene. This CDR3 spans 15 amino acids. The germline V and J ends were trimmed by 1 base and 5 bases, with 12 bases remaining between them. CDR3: CASSEGGAGDQPQHF. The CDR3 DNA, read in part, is TGTGCCAGCAGTGAAGGAGGGGCCGGAGATCAGCCC. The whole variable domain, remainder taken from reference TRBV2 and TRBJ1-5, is EPEVTQTPSHQVTQMGQEVILRCVPISNHLYFYWYRQILGQKVEFLVSFYNNEISEKSEIFDDQFSVERPDGSNFTLKIRSTKLEDSAMYFCASSEGGAGDQPQHFGDGTRLSIL.

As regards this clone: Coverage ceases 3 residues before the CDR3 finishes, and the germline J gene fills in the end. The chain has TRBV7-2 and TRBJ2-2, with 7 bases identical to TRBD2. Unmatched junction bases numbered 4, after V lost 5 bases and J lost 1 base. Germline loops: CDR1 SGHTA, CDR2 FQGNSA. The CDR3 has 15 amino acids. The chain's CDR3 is CASSPGLLNTGELFF. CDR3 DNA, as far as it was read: TGTGCCAGCAGCCCGGGACTACTGAACACCGGGGAG. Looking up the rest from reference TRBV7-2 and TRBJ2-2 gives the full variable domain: GAGVSQSPSNKVTEKGKDVELRCDPISGHTALYWYRQSLGQGLEFLIYFQGNSAPDKSGLPSDRFSAERTGGSVSTLTIQRTQQEDSAVYLCASSPGLLNTGELFFGEGSRLTVL.

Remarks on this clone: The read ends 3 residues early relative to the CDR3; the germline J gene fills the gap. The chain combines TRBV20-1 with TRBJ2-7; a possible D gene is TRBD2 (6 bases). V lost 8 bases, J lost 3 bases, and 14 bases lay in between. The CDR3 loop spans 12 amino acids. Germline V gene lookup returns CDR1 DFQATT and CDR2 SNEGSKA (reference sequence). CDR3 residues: CSSRDLFYEQYF. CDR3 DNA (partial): TGCAGTTCCAGGGACTTGTTCTACGAG.

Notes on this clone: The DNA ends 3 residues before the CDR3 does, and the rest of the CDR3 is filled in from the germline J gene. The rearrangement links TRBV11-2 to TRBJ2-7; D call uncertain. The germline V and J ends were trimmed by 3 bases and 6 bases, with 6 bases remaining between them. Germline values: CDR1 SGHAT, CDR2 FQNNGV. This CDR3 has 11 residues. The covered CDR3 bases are TGTGCCAGCAGCTTGTTTAGCGAG. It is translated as CASSLFSE. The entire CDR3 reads CASSLFSEQYF. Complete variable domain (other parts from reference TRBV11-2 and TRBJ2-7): EAGVAQSPRYKIIEKRQSVAFWCNPISGHATLYWYQQILGQGPKLLIQFQNNGVVDDSQLPKDRFSAERLKGVDSTLKIQPAKLEDSAVYLCASSLFSEQYFGPGTRLTVT.

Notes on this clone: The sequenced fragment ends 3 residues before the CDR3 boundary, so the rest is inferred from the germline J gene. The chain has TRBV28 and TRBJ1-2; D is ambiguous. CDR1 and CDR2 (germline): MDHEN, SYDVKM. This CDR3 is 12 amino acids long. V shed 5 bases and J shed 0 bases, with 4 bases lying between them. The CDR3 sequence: CASSPTNYGYTF. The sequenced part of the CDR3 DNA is TGTGCCAGCAGTCCCACTAACTATGGC.

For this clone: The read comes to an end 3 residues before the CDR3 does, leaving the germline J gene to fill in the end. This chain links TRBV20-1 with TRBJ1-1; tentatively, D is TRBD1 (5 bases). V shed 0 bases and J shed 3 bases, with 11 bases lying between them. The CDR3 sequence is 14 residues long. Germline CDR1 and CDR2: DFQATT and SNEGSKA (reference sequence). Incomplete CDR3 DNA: TGCAGTGCTAGAGATGCAGGGAGAGACACTGAA. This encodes CSARDAGRDTE. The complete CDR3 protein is CSARDAGRDTEAFF.

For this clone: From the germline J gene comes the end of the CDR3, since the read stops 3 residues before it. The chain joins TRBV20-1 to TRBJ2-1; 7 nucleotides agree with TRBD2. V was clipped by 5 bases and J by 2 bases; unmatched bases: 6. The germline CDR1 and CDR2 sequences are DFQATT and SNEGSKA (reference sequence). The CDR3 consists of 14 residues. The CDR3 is CSAPSGSTYNEQFF. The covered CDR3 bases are TGCAGTGCTCCTAGCGGCTCAACCTACAATGAG.

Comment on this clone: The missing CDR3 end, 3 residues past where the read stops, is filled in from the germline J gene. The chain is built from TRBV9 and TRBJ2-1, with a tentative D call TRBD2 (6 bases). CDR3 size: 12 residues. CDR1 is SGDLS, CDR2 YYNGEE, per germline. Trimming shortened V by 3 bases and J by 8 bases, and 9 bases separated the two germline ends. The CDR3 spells CASSAGRHEQFF. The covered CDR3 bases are TGTGCCAGCAGCGCAGGGAGGCATGAG. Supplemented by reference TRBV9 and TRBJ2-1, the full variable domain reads DSGVTQTPKHLITATGQRVTLRCSPRSGDLSVYWYQQSLDQGLQFLIQYYNGEERAKGNILERFSAQQFPDLHSELNLSSLELGDSALYFCASSAGRHEQFFGPGTRLTVL.

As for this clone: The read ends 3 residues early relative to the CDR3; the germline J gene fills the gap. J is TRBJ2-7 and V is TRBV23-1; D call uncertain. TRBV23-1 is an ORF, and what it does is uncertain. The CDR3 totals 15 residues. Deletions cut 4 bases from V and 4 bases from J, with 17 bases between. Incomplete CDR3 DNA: TGCGCCAGCAGTCTAATTTTACAGCTGAATTACGAG. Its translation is CASSLILQLNYE. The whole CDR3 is CASSLILQLNYEQYF.

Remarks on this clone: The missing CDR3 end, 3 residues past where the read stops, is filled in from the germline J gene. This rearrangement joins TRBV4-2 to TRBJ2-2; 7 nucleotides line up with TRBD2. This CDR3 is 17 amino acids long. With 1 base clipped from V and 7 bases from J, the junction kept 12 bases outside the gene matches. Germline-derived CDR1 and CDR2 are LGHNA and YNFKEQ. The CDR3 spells CASSQAIEWDYGGELFF. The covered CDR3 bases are TGTGCCAGCAGCCAAGCGATTGAGTGGGACTACGGCGGGGAG.

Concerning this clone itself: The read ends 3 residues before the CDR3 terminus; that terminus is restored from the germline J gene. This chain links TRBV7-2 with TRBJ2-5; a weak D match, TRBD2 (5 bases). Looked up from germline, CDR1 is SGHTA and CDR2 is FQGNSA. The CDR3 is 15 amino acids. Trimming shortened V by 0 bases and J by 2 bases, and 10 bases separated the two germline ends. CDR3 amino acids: CASSLALGSQETQYF. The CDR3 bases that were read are TGTGCCAGCAGCTTAGCACTAGGCTCGCAAGAGACC.

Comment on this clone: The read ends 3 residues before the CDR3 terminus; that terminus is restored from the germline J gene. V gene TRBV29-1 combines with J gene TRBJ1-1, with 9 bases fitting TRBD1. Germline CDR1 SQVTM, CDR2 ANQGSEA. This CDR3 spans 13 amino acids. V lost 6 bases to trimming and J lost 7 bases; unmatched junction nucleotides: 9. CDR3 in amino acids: CSVNTGGAGEAFF. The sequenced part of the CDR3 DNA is TGCAGCGTGAACACAGGGGGCGCCGGTGAA.

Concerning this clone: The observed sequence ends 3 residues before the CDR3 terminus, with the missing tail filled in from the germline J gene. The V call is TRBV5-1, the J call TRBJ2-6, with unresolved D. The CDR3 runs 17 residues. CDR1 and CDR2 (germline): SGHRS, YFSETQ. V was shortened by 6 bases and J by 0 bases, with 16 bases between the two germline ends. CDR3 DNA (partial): TGCGCCAGCACCGTGACTCCCAGCTCCTCTGGGGCCAACGTC. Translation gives CASTVTPSSSGANV. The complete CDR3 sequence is CASTVTPSSSGANVLTF.

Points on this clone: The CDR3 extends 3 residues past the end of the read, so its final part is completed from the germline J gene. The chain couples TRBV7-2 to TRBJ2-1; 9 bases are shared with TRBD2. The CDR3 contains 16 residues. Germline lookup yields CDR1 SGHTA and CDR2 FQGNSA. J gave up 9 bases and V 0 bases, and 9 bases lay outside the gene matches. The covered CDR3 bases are TGTGCCAGCAGCTTAGCCGGGACTAGCTTCGCAGGTGAG. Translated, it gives CASSLAGTSFAGE. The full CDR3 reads CASSLAGTSFAGEQFF.

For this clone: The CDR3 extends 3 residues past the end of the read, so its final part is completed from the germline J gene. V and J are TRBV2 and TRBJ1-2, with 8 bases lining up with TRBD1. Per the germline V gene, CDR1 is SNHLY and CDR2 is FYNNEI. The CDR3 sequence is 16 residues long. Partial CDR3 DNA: TGTGCCAGCAGTGAGTTGTTGAGGCAGGGGGCTTACGAC. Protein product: CASSELLRQGAYD. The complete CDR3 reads CASSELLRQGAYDYTF.

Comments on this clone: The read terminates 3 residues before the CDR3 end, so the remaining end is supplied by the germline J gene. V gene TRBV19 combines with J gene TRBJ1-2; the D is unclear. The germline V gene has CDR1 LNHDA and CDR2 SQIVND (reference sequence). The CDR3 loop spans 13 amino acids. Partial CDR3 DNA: TGTGCCAGTAGCATTGGGCTCCCGGATACC. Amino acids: CASSIGLPDT. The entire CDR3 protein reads CASSIGLPDTYTF.

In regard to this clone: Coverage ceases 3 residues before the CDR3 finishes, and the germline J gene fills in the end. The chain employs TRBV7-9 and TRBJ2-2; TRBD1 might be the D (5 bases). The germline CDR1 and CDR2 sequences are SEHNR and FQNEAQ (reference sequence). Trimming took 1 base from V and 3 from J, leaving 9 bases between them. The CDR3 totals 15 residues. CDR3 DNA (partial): TGTGCCAGCAGCTTAGTGCAGGGTCACACCGGGGAG. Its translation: CASSLVQGHTGE. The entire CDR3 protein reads CASSLVQGHTGELFF.

The part of the CDR3 DNA that was read is TGCAGTGCTGGCGGCGACCCTGGACTGGACCCCTACGAG. As protein: CSAGGDPGLDPYE. The full CDR3 is CSAGGDPGLDPYEQYF. The rearrangement uses TRBV20-1 and TRBJ2-7; D might be TRBD2 (5 bases). The read gets to within 3 residues of the CDR3 end, and the germline J gene fills in the rest. CDR3 length: 16 residues. V was trimmed by 5 bases and J by 2 bases, leaving 22 bases between them. Germline CDR1 DFQATT, CDR2 SNEGSKA (reference sequence).

Partial CDR3 DNA: TGTGCCAGCAGTCAGTGGACAGATGGC. Translating gives CASSQWTDG. The CDR3 in its entirety is CASSQWTDGYTF. V gene TRBV28 combines with J gene TRBJ1-2, with D perhaps TRBD1 (6 bases). Read data end 3 residues before the CDR3 end; the end is taken from the germline J gene. CDR1 MDHEN and CDR2 SYDVKM come from the germline V gene. The CDR3 sequence is 12 residues long. V lost 5 bases and J lost 6, with 10 bases in between.

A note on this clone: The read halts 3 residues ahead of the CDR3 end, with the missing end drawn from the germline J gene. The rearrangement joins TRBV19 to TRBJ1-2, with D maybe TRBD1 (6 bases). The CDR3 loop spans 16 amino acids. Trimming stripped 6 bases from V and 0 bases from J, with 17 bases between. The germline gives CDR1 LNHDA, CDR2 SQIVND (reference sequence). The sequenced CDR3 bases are TGTGCCAGTAGCCCGACAGGTTTTTTAGCTAACTATGGC. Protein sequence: CASSPTGFLANYG. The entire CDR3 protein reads CASSPTGFLANYGYTF.

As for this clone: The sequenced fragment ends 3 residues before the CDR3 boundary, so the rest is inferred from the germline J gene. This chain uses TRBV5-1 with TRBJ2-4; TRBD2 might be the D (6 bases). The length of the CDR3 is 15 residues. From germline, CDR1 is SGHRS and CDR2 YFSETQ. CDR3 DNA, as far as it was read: TGCGCCAGCTCATCGGGGGTAGCGGACGCTAAGACT. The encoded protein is CASSSGVADAKT. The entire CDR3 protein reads CASSSGVADAKTQYF. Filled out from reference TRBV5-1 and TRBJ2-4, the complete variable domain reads KAGVTQTPRYLIKTRGQQVTLSCSPISGHRSVSWYQQTPGQGLQFLFEYFSETQRNKGNFPGRFSGRQFSNSRSEMNVSTLELGDSALYLCASSSGVADAKTQYFGAGTRLSVL.